This T cell receptor (beta chain) was recovered during a study of T cell repertoires in cytomegalovirus infection. Study at large: Evidence of both CMV infection and a matching HLA type came from public TCR beta signatures.

TCRdb reprocessed the reads via MiXCR and lists one record per CDR3 protein. Of about 130,000 distinct CDR3 sequences detected, under 30% appear once; the ten largest clones hold about 37%. The ends lost 5 bases at V and 6 bases at J; junction bases unmatched: 7. The germline gives CDR1 SQVTM, CDR2 ANQGSEA. This CDR3 is built from 13 residues. Findings and caveats of the study: Summed frequency of public TCR beta families distinguished CMV carriers with the relevant HLA.

This clonotype was recorded a few times. As yet, its antigen is unknown. The sequence came from a human donor in good health (CMV status not recorded). Some clones in this sample may be carry-over from other donors' samples. Sample: PBMCs, sequenced either directly or after in vitro stimulation (not recorded which). J is TRBJ1-5 and V is TRBV29-1; the match to TRBD1 covers 7 bases. The CDR3 nucleotides read TGCAGCGTTATCGGACAGGCTGGTCAGCCCCAGCATTTT. Protein product: CSVIGQAGQPQHF.